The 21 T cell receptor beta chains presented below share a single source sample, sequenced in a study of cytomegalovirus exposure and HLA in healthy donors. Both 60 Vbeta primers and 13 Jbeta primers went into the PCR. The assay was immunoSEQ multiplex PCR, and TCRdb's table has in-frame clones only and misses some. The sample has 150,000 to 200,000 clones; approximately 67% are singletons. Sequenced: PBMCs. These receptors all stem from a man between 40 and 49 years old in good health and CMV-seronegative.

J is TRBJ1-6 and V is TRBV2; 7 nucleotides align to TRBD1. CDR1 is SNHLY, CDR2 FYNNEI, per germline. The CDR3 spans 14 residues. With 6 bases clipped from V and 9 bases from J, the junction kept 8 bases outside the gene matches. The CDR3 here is CASRLGQAASPLHF. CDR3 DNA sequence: TGTGCCAGCAGACTCGGACAGGCCGCTTCACCCCTCCACTTT.

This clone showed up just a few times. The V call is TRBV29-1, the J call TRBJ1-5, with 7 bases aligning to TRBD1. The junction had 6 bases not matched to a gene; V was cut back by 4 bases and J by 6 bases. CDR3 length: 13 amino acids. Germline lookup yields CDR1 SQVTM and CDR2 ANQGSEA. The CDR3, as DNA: TGCAGCGTTGTGTTTTACAGGGGTCAGCCCCAGCATTTT. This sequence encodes CSVVFYRGQPQHF.

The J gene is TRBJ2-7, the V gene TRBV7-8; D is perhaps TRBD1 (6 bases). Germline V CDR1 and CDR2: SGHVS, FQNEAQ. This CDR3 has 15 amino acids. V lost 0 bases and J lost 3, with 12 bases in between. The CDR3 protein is CASSLAPGAGYEQYF. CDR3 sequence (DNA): TGTGCCAGCAGCTTAGCCCCAGGGGCGGGCTACGAGCAGTACTTC. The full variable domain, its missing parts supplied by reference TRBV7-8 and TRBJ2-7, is GAGVSQSPRYKVAKRGQDVALRCDPISGHVSLFWYQQALGQGPEFLTYFQNEAQLDKSGLPSDRFFAERPEGSVSTLKIQRTQQEDSAVYLCASSLAPGAGYEQYFGPGTRLTVT.

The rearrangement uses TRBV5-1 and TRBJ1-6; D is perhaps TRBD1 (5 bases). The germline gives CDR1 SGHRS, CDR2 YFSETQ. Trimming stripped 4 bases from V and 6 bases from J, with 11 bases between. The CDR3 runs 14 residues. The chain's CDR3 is CASSETASNSPLHF. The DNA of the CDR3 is TGCGCCAGCAGCGAGACAGCTTCTAATTCACCCCTCCACTTT.

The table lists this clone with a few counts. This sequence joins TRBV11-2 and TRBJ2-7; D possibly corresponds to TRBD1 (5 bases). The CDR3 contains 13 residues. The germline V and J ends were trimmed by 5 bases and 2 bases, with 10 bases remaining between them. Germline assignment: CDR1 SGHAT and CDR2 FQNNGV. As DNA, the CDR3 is TGTGCCAGCAGCGTGGACATTACCTACGAGCAGTACTTC. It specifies CASSVDITYEQYF. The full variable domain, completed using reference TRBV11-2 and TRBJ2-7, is EAGVAQSPRYKIIEKRQSVAFWCNPISGHATLYWYQQILGQGPKLLIQFQNNGVVDDSQLPKDRFSAERLKGVDSTLKIQPAKLEDSAVYLCASSVDITYEQYFGPGTRLTVT.

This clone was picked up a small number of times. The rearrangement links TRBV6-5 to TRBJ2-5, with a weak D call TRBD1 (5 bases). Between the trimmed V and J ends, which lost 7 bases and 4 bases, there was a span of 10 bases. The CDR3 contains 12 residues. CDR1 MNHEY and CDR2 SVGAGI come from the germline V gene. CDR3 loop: CASKRGSETQYF. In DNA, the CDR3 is TGTGCCAGCAAAAGGGGTTCAGAGACCCAGTACTTC.

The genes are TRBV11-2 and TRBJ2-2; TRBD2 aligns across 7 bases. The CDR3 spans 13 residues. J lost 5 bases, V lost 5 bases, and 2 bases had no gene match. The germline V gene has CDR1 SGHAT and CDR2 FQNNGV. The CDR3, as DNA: TGTGCCAGCAGCGGGGGGGGGACCGGGGAGCTGTTTTTT. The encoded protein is CASSGGGTGELFF.

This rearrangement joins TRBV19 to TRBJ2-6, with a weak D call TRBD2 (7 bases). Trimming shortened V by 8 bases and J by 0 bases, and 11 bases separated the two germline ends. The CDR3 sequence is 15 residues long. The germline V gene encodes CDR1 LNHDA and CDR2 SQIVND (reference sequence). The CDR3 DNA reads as TGTGCCAGTGCGGCGGGGGCCTCTGGGGCCAACGTCCTGACTTTC. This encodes CASAAGASGANVLTF.

CDR3 residues: CASSPDRDNEQFF. CDR3 bases: TGTGCCAGCAGCCCCGACAGGGACAATGAGCAGTTCTTC. V is TRBV11-3 and J is TRBJ2-1; TRBD1 matches 7 bases. Germline loops: CDR1 SGHNT, CDR2 YENEEA. V was pared by 5 bases and J by 5 bases, with 3 bases of the junction left unmatched. This CDR3 is built from 13 residues.

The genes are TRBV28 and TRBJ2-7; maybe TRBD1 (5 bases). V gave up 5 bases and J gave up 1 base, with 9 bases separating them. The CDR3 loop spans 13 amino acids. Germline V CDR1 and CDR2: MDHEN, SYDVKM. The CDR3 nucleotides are TGTGCCAGCAGTCACAGGAATTCCTACGAGCAGTACTTC. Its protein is CASSHRNSYEQYF.

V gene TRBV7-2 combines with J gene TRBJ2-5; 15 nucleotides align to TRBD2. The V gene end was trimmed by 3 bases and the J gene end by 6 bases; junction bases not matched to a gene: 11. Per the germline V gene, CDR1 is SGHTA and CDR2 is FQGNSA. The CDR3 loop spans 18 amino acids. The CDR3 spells CASSFDGTSGRSRQTQYF. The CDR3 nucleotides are TGTGCCAGCAGCTTCGACGGGACTAGCGGGAGGTCTAGGCAGACCCAGTACTTC.

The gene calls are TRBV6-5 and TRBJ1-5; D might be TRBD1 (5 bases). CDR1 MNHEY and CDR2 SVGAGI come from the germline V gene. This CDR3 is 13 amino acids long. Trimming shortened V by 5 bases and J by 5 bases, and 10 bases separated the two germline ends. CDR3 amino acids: CASSKDTYQPQHF. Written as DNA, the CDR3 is TGTGCCAGCAGTAAGGACACCTATCAGCCCCAGCATTTT.

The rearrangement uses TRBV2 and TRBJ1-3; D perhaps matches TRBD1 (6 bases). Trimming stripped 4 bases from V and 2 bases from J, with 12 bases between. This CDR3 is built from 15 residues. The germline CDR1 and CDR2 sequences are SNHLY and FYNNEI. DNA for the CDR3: TGTGCCAGCAGTGGCGGGGGGCAGGCTGGAAACACCATATATTTT. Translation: CASSGGGQAGNTIYF. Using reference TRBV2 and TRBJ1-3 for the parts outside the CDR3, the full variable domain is EPEVTQTPSHQVTQMGQEVILRCVPISNHLYFYWYRQILGQKVEFLVSFYNNEISEKSEIFDDQFSVERPDGSNFTLKIRSTKLEDSAMYFCASSGGGQAGNTIYFGEGSWLTVV.

The CDR3 nucleotides read TGTGCCAGCAGGCTAGCGGGAGGGCCGACAGATACGCAGTATTTT. Translation: CASRLAGGPTDTQYF. This chain links TRBV6-1 with TRBJ2-3; 12 nucleotides line up with TRBD2. Germline V gene lookup returns CDR1 MNHNS and CDR2 SASEGT. Trimming cost V 6 bases and J 3 bases; bases outside gene matches: 4. The CDR3 is made up of 15 amino acids.

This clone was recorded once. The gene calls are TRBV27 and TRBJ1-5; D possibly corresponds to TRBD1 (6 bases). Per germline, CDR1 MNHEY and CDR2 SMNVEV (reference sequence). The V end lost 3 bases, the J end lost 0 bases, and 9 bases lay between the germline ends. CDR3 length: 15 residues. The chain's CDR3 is CASSFGGISNQPQHF. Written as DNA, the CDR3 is TGTGCCAGCAGTTTTGGGGGCATTAGCAATCAGCCCCAGCATTTT.

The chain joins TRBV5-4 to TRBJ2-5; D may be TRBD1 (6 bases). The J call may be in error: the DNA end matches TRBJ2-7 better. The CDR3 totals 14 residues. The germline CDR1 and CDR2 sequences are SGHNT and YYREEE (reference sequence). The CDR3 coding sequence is TGTGCCAGCAGCTTCCGGGACAACTCCTACGAGCAGTACTTC. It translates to CASSFRDNSYEQYF.

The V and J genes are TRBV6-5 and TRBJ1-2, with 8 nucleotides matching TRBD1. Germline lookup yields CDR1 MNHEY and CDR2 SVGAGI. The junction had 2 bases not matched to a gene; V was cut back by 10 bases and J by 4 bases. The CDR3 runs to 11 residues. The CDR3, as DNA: TGTGCCACCGGACAGGGCTATGGCTACACCTTC. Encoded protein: CATGQGYGYTF.

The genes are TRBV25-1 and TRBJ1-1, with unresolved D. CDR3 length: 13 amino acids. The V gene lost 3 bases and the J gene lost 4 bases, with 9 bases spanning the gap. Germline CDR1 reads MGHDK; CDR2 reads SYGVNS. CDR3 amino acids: CASSDQFFTEAFF. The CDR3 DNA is TGTGCCAGCAGTGATCAGTTTTTCACTGAAGCTTTCTTT.

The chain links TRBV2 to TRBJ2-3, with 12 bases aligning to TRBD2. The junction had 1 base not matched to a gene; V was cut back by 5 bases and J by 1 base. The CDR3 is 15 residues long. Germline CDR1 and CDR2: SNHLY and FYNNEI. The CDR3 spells CASSRLAGGTDTQYF. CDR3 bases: TGTGCCAGCAGTCGACTAGCGGGGGGCACAGATACGCAGTATTTT. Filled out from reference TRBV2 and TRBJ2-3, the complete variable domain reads EPEVTQTPSHQVTQMGQEVILRCVPISNHLYFYWYRQILGQKVEFLVSFYNNEISEKSEIFDDQFSVERPDGSNFTLKIRSTKLEDSAMYFCASSRLAGGTDTQYFGPGTRLTVL.

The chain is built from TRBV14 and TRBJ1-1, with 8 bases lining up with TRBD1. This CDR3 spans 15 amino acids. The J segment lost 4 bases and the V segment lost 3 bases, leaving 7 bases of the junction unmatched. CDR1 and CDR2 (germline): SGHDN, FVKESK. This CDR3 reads CASSQRTGRGTEAFF. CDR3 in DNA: TGTGCCAGCAGCCAGAGGACAGGGCGGGGCACTGAAGCTTTCTTT. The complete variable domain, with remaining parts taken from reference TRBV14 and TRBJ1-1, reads EAGVTQFPSHSVIEKGQTVTLRCDPISGHDNLYWYRRVMGKEIKFLLHFVKESKQDESGMPNNRFLAERTGGTYSTLKVQPAELEDSGVYFCASSQRTGRGTEAFFGQGTRLTVV.

The CDR3, as DNA: TGTGCCAGCAGCCCGGGACAGGGGGCCGTCAGGACAGATACGCAGTATTTT. Translation gives CASSPGQGAVRTDTQYF. The chain is built from TRBV27 and TRBJ2-3, with 12 bases fitting TRBD1. The CDR3 consists of 17 residues. The germline V gene has CDR1 MNHEY and CDR2 SMNVEV (reference sequence). V was clipped by 6 bases and J by 3 bases; unmatched bases: 10.